This TCR beta chain stems from a study of T cell responses to AZD1222 COVID-19 vaccine (dated by TCRdb to the early 2020s). General notes on the study: AZD1222 recipients given second doses at about 4 weeks or at about 12 weeks were pooled, since spike-specific TCR depth and breadth were not found to differ between the two schedules. Trial participants were enrolled by age into 18-55, 56-69 and 70-plus year subgroups, with about 150, 28 and 57 TCR-sequenced participants respectively. TCR sequencing was performed for more than 230 trial participants, of whom about 200 were given two doses of AZD1222 and around 25 were given two doses of MenACWY control vaccine. Overall results and qualifications from the work: In the small 56-69-year group, the increase in depth fell short of significance, most likely because of low power. Because no day 14 peak-response samples were available, repertoires were characterized only after the peak T cell response. Participants were mostly white British and included more females than males, and it was suggested by the authors that clonal diversity may have been underestimated. Conclusions about previously exposed vaccinees were limited because only six AZD1222 recipients were SARS-CoV-2 seropositive at baseline. CD4 TCRs associated with the vaccine covered the entire spike protein, and the dominant responses were in regions 160-218 and 743-854. After two AZD1222 doses, spike-specific TCR breadth and depth were significantly higher than at day 0 and than in MenACWY recipients. Nearly half of unique spike-specific TCRs reportedly recognized epitopes outside regions mutated in the B.1.351 and B.1.1.7 variants.

What this sample's time point label stands for: baseline before first vaccination. The vaccinee samples were drawn from two UK trials, COV001 and COV002, one of which was a single-blind randomized controlled phase 2/3 trial testing AZD1222 (ChAdOx1 nCoV-19) in healthy adults. Trial participant PBMC samples were collected at day 0 and day 28 after the second dose for TCRbeta chain sequencing. Taken from the germline V gene (reference sequence), the CDR1 and CDR2 loops are SGHNT and YYREEE. Compared with germline, V lacks 0 bases and J lacks 1 base; bases without a gene match: 7. Including the terminal cysteine and phenylalanine, the CDR3 comprises 17 residues. The entry retains the CDR3 DNA only, 51 bases that are in frame from base 1. The CDR3 regions of human TCRbeta chains were subjected to immunosequencing. The authors processed their data as follows. TCRs in the repertoires were compared against a reference library of SARS-CoV-2-specific TCRs that had been generated with the MIRA antigen-specificity platform. Breadth was defined as the fraction of unique TCRs that were SARS-CoV-2-associated, and depth was defined as the fraction of total T cells that were SARS-CoV-2-associated. Using the MIRA data, each spike-specific TCR was assigned both to the spike region to which the TCR was reactive and to a CD4 or CD8 class. Log10-transformed breadth and depth values were compared by one-way ANOVA with Sidak's multiple comparisons tests. In TCRdb, the immuneACCESS table is reduced to in-frame sequences with V and J assigned. These tables do not hold every clone; where another copy was compared, an unresolved V gene accounts for under half, and the others remain unexplained. That table gives V, J and clone size, and the DNA gave D and trimming. The sample has 150,000 to 200,000 clones on record, more than 85% of them singletons. The top ten clonotypes cover around 2.5% of the sample.

Regarding this clone: Its antigen remains undetermined. No base qualities exist here, and no much larger clone lies one base off it.

Sequenced material: peripheral blood, taken on day 0 of AZD1222 vaccination. Here the chain combines TRBV5-4 and TRBJ1-1; TRBD1 matches 9 bases in the middle. The sequence was obtained from an adult in good health. CDR3 sequence: CASSLGQGGPANTEAFF. The DNA reads TGTGCCAGCAGCTTGGGACAGGGGGGACCCGCGAACACTGAAGCTTTCTTT.